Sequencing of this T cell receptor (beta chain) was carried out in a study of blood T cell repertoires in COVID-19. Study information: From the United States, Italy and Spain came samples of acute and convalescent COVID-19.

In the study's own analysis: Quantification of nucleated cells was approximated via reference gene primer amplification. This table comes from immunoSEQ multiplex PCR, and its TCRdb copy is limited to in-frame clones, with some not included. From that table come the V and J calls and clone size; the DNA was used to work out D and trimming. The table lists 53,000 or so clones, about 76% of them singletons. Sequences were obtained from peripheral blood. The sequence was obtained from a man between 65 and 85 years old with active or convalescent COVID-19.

The DNA of the CDR3 is TGCGCCAGCAGCCAAGAAGACAGGGTTAGCACAGATACGCAGTATTTT. It yields the protein CASSQEDRVSTDTQYF. The chain employs TRBV4-3 and TRBJ2-3, with TRBD1 identical over 7 bases. V lost 0 bases and J lost 0; bases outside the gene matches: 3. CDR1 and CDR2 from the germline V gene are LGHNA and YSLEER. This CDR3 region has 16 residues.